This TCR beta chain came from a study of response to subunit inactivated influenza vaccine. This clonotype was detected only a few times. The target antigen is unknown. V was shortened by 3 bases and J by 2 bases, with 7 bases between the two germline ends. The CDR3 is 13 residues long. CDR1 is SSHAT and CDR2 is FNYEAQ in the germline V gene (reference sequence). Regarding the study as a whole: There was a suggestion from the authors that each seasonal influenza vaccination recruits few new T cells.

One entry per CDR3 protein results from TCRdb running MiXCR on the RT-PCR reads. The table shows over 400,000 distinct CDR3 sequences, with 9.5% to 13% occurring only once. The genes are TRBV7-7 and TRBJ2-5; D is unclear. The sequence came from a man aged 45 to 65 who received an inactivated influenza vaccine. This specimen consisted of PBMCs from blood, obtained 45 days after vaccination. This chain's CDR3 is CASSFGPQETQYF. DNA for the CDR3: TGTGCCAGCAGCTTTGGGCCGCAAGAGACCCAGTACTTC.